The T cell receptor beta chain described here comes from a study of blood T cell repertoires in COVID-19. Whole-study context: COVID-19 samples from acute and convalescent phases originated in the United States, Italy and Spain. In each case, the material was cDNA or gDNA derived from T cells, B-cell-depleted T cells, or PBMCs.

CDR1 and CDR2 from the germline V gene are SGHAT and FQNNGV. V lost 1 base to trimming and J lost 4 bases; unmatched junction nucleotides: 6. The CDR3 extends over 16 amino acids. Source study methods: Amplified reference gene primers provided the basis for estimating nucleated cell counts. Using immunoSEQ multiplex PCR, the repertoire was profiled, and TCRdb retains in-frame clones only, with some absent. The DNA gave D and trimming, while V, J and clone size come from that table. This sample has approximately 100,000 clones, with approximately 86% found just once. This clonotype originated in an older woman with acute or convalescent COVID-19. The rearrangement uses TRBV11-2 and TRBJ2-1; TRBD2 matches at 8 bases. The sequenced material came from peripheral blood. CDR3 DNA: TGTGCCAGCAGCTTAGTAGCTAGCGGGCTTTACAATGAGCAGTTCTTC. Translated: CASSLVASGLYNEQFF.